The next 18 T cell receptor beta chains were all read from a single sample in a study of identical twins. TCRdb reprocessed the 5' RACE reads with MiXCR, giving one entry per CDR3 protein. The data contain roughly 500,000 distinct CDR3 sequences, approximately 22% of them seen just once; the ten biggest clones take up 0.91%. The sample was also linked to a second study, of T cells expressing NK-cell markers.

The sample was CD4+ T cells sorted from blood. The receptors stem from a woman younger than 30 in good health.

This clonotype has only a few counts. The chain uses TRBV9 and TRBJ2-7; a weak D match, TRBD1 (6 bases). The CDR3 has 14 residues. Germline CDR1 SGDLS, CDR2 YYNGEE. V dropped 0 bases and J dropped 1 base, with 8 bases sitting between them. This CDR3 reads CASSVVGGSYEQYF. For the CDR3, the DNA is TGTGCCAGCAGCGTAGTAGGGGGATCCTACGAGCAGTACTTC.

The rearrangement links TRBV6-2 or TRBV6-3 to TRBJ2-1; either TRBD1 or TRBD2 may supply D (5 bases each). This CDR3 comprises 15 residues. CDR1 and CDR2 from the germline V gene are MNHEY and SVGEGT. Trimming shortened V by 6 bases and J by 0 bases, and 12 bases separated the two germline ends. In DNA, the CDR3 is TGTGCCAGCAGAGGAGCAGGGAGCTCCTACAATGAGCAGTTCTTC. As protein: CASRGAGSSYNEQFF.

The chain joins TRBV20-1 to TRBJ2-1; D gene ambiguous. V was shortened by 3 bases and J by 0 bases, with 6 bases between the two germline ends. The length of the CDR3 is 13 residues. Looked up from germline, CDR1 is DFQATT and CDR2 is SNEGSKA (reference sequence). The CDR3 nucleotides read TGCAGTGCTAGGTGGAGCTCCTACAATGAGCAGTTCTTC. Translating it yields CSARWSSYNEQFF.

V and J are TRBV11-2 and TRBJ1-1; D call uncertain. V was pared by 7 bases and J by 3 bases, with 15 bases between. CDR3 length: 14 residues. Looked up from germline, CDR1 is SGHAT and CDR2 is FQNNGV. CDR3 DNA: TGTGCCAGCACGGATGTGTCATCGGACACTGAAGCTTTCTTT. Its translation: CASTDVSSDTEAFF.

The sample holds a few counts of this clonotype. V is TRBV20-1 and J is TRBJ2-1; D call uncertain. V lost 6 bases, J lost 8 bases, and 11 bases lay in between. CDR1 DFQATT and CDR2 SNEGSKA come from the germline V gene (reference sequence). This CDR3 region has 11 residues. DNA for the CDR3: TGCAGTGCCCCCCTAGGGCATGAGCAGTTCTTC. This sequence encodes CSAPLGHEQFF.

This clonotype was seen more than once but under ten times. The V call is TRBV5-1, the J call TRBJ2-1, with 8 bases lining up with TRBD2. J was trimmed by 8 bases and V by 4 bases; bases with no gene match: 11. The CDR3 has 15 residues. Germline CDR1 is SGHRS and CDR2 is YFSETQ. Written as DNA, the CDR3 is TGCGCCAGCAGCCCGGCCCCGGGGGGGACGGATGAGCAGTTCTTC. Its protein is CASSPAPGGTDEQFF.

This clonotype has only a few counts. This chain connects TRBV7-3 to TRBJ2-2; the match to TRBD2 covers 8 bases. The CDR3 is 15 residues long. The germline V gene has CDR1 SGHTA and CDR2 FQGTGA. The V gene end was trimmed by 5 bases and the J gene end by 4 bases; junction bases not matched to a gene: 6. The CDR3 region is CASSLLSGTTGELFF. The CDR3 DNA is TGTGCCAGCAGCCTCCTTAGCGGGACCACCGGGGAGCTGTTTTTT.

This clonotype was counted between two and nine times. The chain employs TRBV6-5 and TRBJ2-7, with D perhaps TRBD1 (5 bases). The germline V gene has CDR1 MNHEY and CDR2 SVGAGI. Trimming left V 3 bases short and J 6 bases short, with 18 bases between. This CDR3 contains 15 residues. DNA for the CDR3: TGTGCCAGCAGTTATGGCTTCTCAGGGTCGGGCGAGCAGTACTTC. Its translation: CASSYGFSGSGEQYF.

This clonotype appeared a few times. The V and J genes are TRBV6-1 and TRBJ1-1; D is unclear. CDR1 and CDR2 (germline): MNHNS, SASEGT. This CDR3 is 14 amino acids long. V lost 10 bases to trimming and J lost 1 base, with 16 bases between them. CDR3: CAIKQARQNTEAFF. The CDR3 nucleotides read TGTGCCATCAAGCAAGCCAGGCAGAACACTGAAGCTTTCTTT.

This clonotype was counted a few times. The chain carries TRBV11-1 and TRBJ2-1; 14 bases line up with TRBD2. This CDR3 has 19 residues. V lost 5 bases to trimming and J lost 2 bases; unmatched junction nucleotides: 11. Germline V CDR1 and CDR2: SGHAT, FQDESV (reference sequence). The CDR3 loop reads CASSHEGRTSGGTYNEQFF. DNA for the CDR3: TGTGCCAGCAGCCACGAAGGCAGGACTAGCGGGGGGACCTACAATGAGCAGTTCTTC.

In its sample, this clonotype was seen a few times. V and J are TRBV12-3 or TRBV12-4 and TRBJ2-2; possibly TRBD1 for D (5 bases). The CDR3 extends over 15 amino acids. V was pared by 6 bases and J by 3 bases, with 14 bases between. CDR3 DNA sequence: TGTGCCAGCAGGTGGGGCAGTGAGTACACCGGGGAGCTGTTTTTT. Translating gives CASRWGSEYTGELFF.

The chain joins TRBV5-1 to TRBJ2-1, with 7 bases matching TRBD2. Losses at the gene ends were 0 bases for V and 5 bases for J; bases not matched to a gene: 5. The CDR3 length is 15 residues. Germline CDR1 and CDR2: SGHRS and YFSETQ. Written as DNA, the CDR3 is TGCGCCAGCAGCTTGGCTGCGGGAGACCACAATGAGCAGTTCTTC. It yields the protein CASSLAAGDHNEQFF.

In its sample, this clonotype was seen many times. The chain employs TRBV29-1 and TRBJ2-3, with no clear D. The V gene's germline CDR1 is SQVTM and CDR2 ANQGSEA. V lost 8 bases and J lost 5, with 17 bases in between. The CDR3 sequence is 13 residues long. The CDR3, as DNA: TGCAGCTCGAACGGGCTGAGAGGAGATACGCAGTATTTT. Its translation: CSSNGLRGDTQYF.

The chain combines TRBV5-1 with TRBJ2-1; D might be TRBD2 (7 bases). CDR1 and CDR2 (germline): SGHRS, YFSETQ. CDR3 size: 17 residues. With 0 bases removed from V and 0 bases from J, the gap between germline ends came to 13 bases. The CDR3 spells CASSLAGAGDSYNEQFF. The CDR3, as DNA: TGCGCCAGCAGCTTGGCAGGGGCGGGAGACTCCTACAATGAGCAGTTCTTC.

This clonotype appeared a few times. The chain carries TRBV6-5 and TRBJ2-5; D not resolved. V lost 0 bases and J 4 bases, leaving 6 bases between the germline ends. From germline, CDR1 is MNHEY and CDR2 SVGAGI. The CDR3 length is 13 residues. In DNA form, the CDR3 reads TGTGCCAGCAGTTACTCGAGTGGAGAGACCCAGTACTTC. It codes for CASSYSSGETQYF.

There are many counts of this clonotype. The chain carries TRBV29-1 and TRBJ2-5; D remains ambiguous. The V gene's germline CDR1 is SQVTM and CDR2 ANQGSEA. This CDR3 region has 12 residues. V was pared by 1 base and J by 5 bases, with 8 bases between. Written as DNA, the CDR3 is TGCAGCGTTGAAGGAAACTGGGAGACCCAGTACTTC. Encoded protein: CSVEGNWETQYF.

The chain is built from TRBV27 and TRBJ1-2, with 7 bases identical to TRBD1. The J segment lost 1 base and the V segment lost 5 bases, leaving 13 bases of the junction unmatched. The CDR3 totals 17 residues. Per the germline V gene, CDR1 is MNHEY and CDR2 is SMNVEV (reference sequence). The CDR3 DNA reads TGTGCCAGCAGTCTACTAGGGACAGCCAATCGTAACTATGGCTACACCTTC. Its translation is CASSLLGTANRNYGYTF.

This clonotype was seen only a few times. The chain couples TRBV5-6 to TRBJ2-6; D is perhaps TRBD1 (5 bases). Germline-derived CDR1 and CDR2 are SGHDT and YYEEEE. This CDR3 comprises 13 residues. V gave up 5 bases and J gave up 4 bases, with 7 bases separating them. The CDR3 DNA follows: TGTGCCAGCAGGGGGCAGGGGGCCAACGTCCTGACTTTC. This codes for CASRGQGANVLTF.